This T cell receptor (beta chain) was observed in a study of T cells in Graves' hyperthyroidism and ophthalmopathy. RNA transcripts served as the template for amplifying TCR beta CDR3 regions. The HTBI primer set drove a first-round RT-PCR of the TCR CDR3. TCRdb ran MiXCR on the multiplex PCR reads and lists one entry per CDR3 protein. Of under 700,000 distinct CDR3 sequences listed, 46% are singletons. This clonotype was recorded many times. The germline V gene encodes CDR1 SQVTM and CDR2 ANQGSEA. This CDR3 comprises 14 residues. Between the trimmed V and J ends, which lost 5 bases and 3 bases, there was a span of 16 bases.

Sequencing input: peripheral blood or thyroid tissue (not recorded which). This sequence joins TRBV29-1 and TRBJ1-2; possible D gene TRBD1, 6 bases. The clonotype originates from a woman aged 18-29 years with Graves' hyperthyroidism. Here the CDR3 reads CSVSRGTKHYGYTF. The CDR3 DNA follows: TGCAGCGTTAGTCGAGGGACAAAGCACTATGGCTACACCTTC.